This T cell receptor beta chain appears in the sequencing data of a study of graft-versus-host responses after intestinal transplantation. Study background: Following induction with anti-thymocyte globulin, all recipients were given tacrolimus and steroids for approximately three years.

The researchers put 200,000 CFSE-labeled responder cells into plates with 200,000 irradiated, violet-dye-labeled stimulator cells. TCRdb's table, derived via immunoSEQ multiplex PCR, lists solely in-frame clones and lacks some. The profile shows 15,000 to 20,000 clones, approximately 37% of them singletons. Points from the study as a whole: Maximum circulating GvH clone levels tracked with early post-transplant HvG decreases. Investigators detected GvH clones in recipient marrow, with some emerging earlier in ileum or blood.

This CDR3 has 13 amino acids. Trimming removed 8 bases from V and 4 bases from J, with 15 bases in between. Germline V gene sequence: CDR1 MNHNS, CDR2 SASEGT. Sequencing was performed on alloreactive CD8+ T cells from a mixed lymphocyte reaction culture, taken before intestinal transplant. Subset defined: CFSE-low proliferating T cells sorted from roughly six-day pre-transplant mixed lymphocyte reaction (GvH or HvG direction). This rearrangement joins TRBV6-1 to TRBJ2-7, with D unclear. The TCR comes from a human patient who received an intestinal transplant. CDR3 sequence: CASYNGFGYEQYF. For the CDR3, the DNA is TGTGCCAGCTACAACGGGTTTGGGTACGAGCAGTACTTC.